This T cell receptor (beta chain) came from a study of T cells in Graves' hyperthyroidism and ophthalmopathy. CDR1 is SNHLY, CDR2 FYNNEI, per germline. This CDR3 region has 19 residues. The junction had 11 bases not matched to a gene; V was cut back by 0 bases and J by 0 bases. It was RNA transcripts that yielded the amplified TCR beta CDR3 regions. The study used the HTBI primer set for a first-round RT-PCR of the TCR CDR3. A single record per CDR3 protein comes from TCRdb applying MiXCR to the multiplex PCR reads. The table has around 450,000 distinct CDR3 sequences, less than 20% seen once. In its sample, this clonotype was seen many times.

Sequencing was carried out using blood. This TCR derives from a woman aged 18-29 years with Graves' hyperthyroidism. The chain combines TRBV2 with TRBJ2-7; 10 nucleotides line up with TRBD1. CDR3 nucleotides: TGTGCCAGCAGTGAAGCGCGTTGGGACAGGGGAATCCACTCCTACGAGCAGTACTTC. This sequence encodes CASSEARWDRGIHSYEQYF.